This is a list of T cell receptor beta chains from one sample in a study of blood T cell repertoires in COVID-19. TCRdb's table, derived via immunoSEQ multiplex PCR, lists solely in-frame clones and lacks some. This sample carries approximately 97,000 clones, about 85% of them seen once, and the ten largest clones take 9.5% to 15%. Input material: peripheral blood. Source of these receptors: a human donor in a cohort sampled during active COVID-19. The CDR3 runs from the conserved cysteine through the conserved F or W. A D gene is named only where the DNA matches it firmly. Clone size appears in some rows only: once, few, many, or a class for an expanded clone.

>TRBJ1-1|TRBV18|-|-
CASSPSPAVNTEAFF
TGTGCCAGCTCACCATCTCCAGCGGTGAACACTGAAGCTTTCTTT
>TRBJ2-5|TRBV5-1|-|TRBD1
CASRRTGQGGETQYF
TGCGCCAGCCGTCGTACCGGACAGGGTGGAGAGACCCAGTACTTC
>TRBJ1-6|TRBV27|-|TRBD1
CASSPPGGRVGNSPLHF
TGTGCCAGCAGTCCCCCAGGGGGAAGGGTCGGTAATTCACCCCTCCACTTT
>TRBJ2-1|TRBV6-4|-|TRBD2
CASSGTSGGAEQFF
TGTGCCAGCAGTGGGACTAGCGGGGGGGCTGAGCAGTTCTTC
>TRBJ1-2|TRBV5-6|-|-
CASNKGHISYGYTF
TGTGCCAGCAACAAGGGACACATCAGCTATGGCTACACCTTC
>TRBJ1-1|TRBV29-1|-|-
CSAAQIMNTEAFF
TGCAGCGCCGCACAGATAATGAACACTGAAGCTTTCTTT
>TRBJ2-5|TRBV27|-|TRBD1
CASSLFPGQGGETQYF
TGTGCCAGCAGTTTGTTTCCGGGACAGGGAGGGGAGACCCAGTACTTC
>TRBJ2-2|TRBV7-9|-|TRBD1
CASSRKGGGTGELFF
TGTGCCAGCAGCCGAAAAGGGGGCGGAACCGGGGAGCTGTTTTTT
>TRBJ1-5|TRBV12-3/TRBV12-4|-|-
CASSLGSLQPQHF
TGTGCCAGCAGTTTGGGTAGCCTTCAGCCCCAGCATTTT
>TRBJ2-2|TRBV30|-|-
CAWSVEDNPDSYTGELFF
TGTGCCTGGAGTGTGGAGGATAACCCGGACAGTTACACCGGGGAGCTGTTTTTT
>TRBJ1-5|TRBV12-2|-|-
CASRLAPAHQGPHQPQHF
TGTGCAAGTCGCTTAGCCCCAGCCCACCAGGGGCCTCATCAGCCCCAGCATTTT
>TRBJ2-3|TRBV28|once|-
CASGRVTDTQYF
TGTGCCAGCGGCAGGGTCACAGATACGCAGTATTTT
>TRBJ2-7|TRBV18|-|TRBD1
CASSPPTGTGNSYEQYF
TGTGCCAGCTCACCCCCTACCGGGACAGGGAACTCCTACGAGCAGTACTTC
>TRBJ2-3|TRBV7-6|-|-
CASSASWDKTDTQYF
TGTGCCAGCAGCGCTAGTTGGGACAAAACAGATACGCAGTATTTT